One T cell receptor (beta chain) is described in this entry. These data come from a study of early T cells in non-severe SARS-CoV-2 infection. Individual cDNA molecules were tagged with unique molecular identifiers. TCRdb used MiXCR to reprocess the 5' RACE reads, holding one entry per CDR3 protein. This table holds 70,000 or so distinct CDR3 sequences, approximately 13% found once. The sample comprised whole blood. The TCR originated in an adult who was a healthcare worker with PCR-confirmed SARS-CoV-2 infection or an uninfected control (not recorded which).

CDR3 in amino acids: CASSSQTMNTEAFF. The DNA of the CDR3 is TGTGCCAGCAGTTCTCAGACAATGAACACTGAAGCTTTCTTT. The rearrangement uses TRBV12-3 or TRBV12-4 and TRBJ1-1; no clear D. The CDR3 runs 14 residues. V gave up 4 bases and J gave up 0 bases, with 9 bases separating them.